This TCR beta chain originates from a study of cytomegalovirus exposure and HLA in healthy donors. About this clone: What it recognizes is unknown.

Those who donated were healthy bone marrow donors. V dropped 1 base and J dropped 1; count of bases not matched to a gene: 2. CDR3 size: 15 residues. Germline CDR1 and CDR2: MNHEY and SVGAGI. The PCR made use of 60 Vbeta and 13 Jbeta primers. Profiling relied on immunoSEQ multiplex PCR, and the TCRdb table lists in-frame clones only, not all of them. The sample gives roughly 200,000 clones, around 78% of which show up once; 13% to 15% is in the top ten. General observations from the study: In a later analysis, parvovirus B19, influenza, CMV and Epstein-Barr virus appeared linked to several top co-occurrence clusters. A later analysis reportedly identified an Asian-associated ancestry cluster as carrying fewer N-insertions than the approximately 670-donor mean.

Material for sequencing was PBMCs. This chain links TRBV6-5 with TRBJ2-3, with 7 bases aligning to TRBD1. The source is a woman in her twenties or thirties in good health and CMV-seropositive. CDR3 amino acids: CASSYWGTGTDTQYF. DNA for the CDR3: TGTGCCAGCAGTTACTGGGGGACAGGCACAGATACGCAGTATTTT.